The entry that follows covers one T cell receptor beta chain sequence. Antigen specificity is unknown. Its ends do not fully match the called genes, so a read error is possible. Germline V CDR1 and CDR2: MRHNA, SNTAGT. The CDR3 runs 15 residues. This sample is part of a study of early T cells in non-severe SARS-CoV-2 infection. Overall study context: Bulk RNA isolated from unsorted whole blood underwent sequencing; chains were not paired. General study points: CD4 and private specificities were missed by VDJdb matching, which favored anti-spike CD8 responses.

Attachment of unique molecular identifiers was made to individual cDNA molecules. TCRdb re-called the 5' RACE reads through MiXCR, storing one row per CDR3 protein. The sample holds tens of thousands of distinct CDR3 sequences; roughly 13% are singletons and the top ten take 1.1%. The sample taken for sequencing was whole blood. The sequence was obtained from an adult who was a healthcare worker with PCR-confirmed SARS-CoV-2 infection or an uninfected control (not recorded which). V and J are TRBV6-4 and TRBJ2-1; 10 bases map to TRBD2. CDR3 sequence: CASSDGLADYSEQFF. CDR3 bases: TGTGCCAGCAGTGACGGACTAGCGGACTACAGTGAGCAGTTCTTC.